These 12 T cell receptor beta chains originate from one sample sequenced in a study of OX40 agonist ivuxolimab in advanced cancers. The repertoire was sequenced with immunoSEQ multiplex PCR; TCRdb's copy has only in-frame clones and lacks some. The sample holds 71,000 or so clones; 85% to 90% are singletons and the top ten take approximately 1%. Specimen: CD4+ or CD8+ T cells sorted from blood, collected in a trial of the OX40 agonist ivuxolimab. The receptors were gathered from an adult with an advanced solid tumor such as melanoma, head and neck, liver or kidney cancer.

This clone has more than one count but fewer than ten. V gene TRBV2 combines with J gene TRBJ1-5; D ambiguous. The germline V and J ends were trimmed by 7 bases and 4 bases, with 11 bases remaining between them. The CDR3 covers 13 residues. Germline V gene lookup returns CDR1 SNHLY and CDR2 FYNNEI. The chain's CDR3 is CASKARANQPQHF. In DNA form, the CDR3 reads TGTGCCAGCAAAGCAAGGGCAAATCAGCCCCAGCATTTT.

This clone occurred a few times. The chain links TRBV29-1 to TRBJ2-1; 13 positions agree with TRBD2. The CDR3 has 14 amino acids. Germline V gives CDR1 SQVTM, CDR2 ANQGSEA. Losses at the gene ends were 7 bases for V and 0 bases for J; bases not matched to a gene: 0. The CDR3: CSGTSGSSYNEQFF. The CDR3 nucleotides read TGCAGCGGGACTAGCGGGAGCTCCTACAATGAGCAGTTCTTC.

The CDR3 spells CASTTTWGTYEQYF. As DNA, the CDR3 is TGTGCCAGCACCACAACGTGGGGGACCTACGAGCAGTACTTC. The rearrangement uses TRBV28 and TRBJ2-5, with D perhaps being TRBD1 or TRBD2 (5 bases each). The last part of the DNA fits TRBJ2-7 better; the J call may be wrong. This CDR3 comprises 14 residues. Germline assignment: CDR1 MDHEN and CDR2 SYDVKM.

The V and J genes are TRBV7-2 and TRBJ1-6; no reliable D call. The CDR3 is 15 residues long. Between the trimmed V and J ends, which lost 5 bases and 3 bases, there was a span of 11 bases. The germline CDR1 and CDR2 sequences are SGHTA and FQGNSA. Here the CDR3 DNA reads TGTGCCAGCAGCCCAGTTCGGTACTATAATTCACCCCTCCACTTT. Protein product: CASSPVRYYNSPLHF.

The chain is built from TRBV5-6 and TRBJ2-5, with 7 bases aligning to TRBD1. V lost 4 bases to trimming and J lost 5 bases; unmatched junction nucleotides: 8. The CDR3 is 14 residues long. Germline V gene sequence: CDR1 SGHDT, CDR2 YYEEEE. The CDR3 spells CASSAYRGRETQYF. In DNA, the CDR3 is TGTGCCAGCAGCGCGTACAGGGGCAGGGAGACCCAGTACTTC.

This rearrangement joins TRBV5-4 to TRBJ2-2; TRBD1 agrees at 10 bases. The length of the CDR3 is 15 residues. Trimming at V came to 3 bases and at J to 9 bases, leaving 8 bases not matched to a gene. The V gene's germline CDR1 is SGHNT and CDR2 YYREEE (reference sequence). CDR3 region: CASSSRDRGQRELFF. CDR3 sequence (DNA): TGTGCCAGCAGCTCCCGGGACAGGGGACAAAGGGAGCTGTTTTTT.

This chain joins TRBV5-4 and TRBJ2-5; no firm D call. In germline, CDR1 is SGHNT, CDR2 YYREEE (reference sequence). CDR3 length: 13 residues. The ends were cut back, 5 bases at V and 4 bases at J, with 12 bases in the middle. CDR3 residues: CASSLTLRETQYF. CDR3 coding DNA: TGTGCCAGCAGTCTGACCCTGCGAGAGACCCAGTACTTC.

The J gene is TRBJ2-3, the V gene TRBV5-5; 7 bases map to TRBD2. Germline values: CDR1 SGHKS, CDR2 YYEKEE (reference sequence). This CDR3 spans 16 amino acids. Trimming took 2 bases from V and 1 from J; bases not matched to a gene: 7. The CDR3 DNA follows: TGTGCCAGCAGCTTCGGGCTAGCGGAGCGCACAGATACGCAGTATTTT. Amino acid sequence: CASSFGLAERTDTQYF. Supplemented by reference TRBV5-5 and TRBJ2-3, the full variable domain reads DAGVTQSPTHLIKTRGQQVTLRCSPISGHKSVSWYQQVLGQGPQFIFQYYEKEERGRGNFPDRFSARQFPNYSSELNVNALLLGDSALYLCASSFGLAERTDTQYFGPGTRLTVL.

CDR3 region: CASSPRLAGANEQYF. CDR3 nucleotide sequence: TGTGCCAGCTCACCCCGACTAGCGGGAGCAAACGAGCAGTACTTC. This sequence joins TRBV18 and TRBJ2-7, with 12 bases fitting TRBD2. V trimming: 3 bases; J trimming: 5 bases; junction bases outside the gene matches: 5. The germline V gene encodes CDR1 KGHSH and CDR2 LQKENI. The CDR3 extends over 15 amino acids.

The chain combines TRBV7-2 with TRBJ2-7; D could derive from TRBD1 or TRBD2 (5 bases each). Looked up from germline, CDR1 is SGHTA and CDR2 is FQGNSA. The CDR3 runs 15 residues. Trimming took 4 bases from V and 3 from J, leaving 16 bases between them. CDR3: CASSSAGTSLYEQYF. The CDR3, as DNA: TGTGCCAGCAGCTCCGCCGGGACGAGTCTCTACGAGCAGTACTTC.

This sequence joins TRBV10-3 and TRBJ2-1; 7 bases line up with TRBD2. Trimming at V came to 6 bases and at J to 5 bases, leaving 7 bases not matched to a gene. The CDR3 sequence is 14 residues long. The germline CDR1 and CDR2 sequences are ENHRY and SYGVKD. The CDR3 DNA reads TGTGCCATCAGGGGGGGGACCGGTAACAATGAGCAGTTCTTC. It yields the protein CAIRGGTGNNEQFF.

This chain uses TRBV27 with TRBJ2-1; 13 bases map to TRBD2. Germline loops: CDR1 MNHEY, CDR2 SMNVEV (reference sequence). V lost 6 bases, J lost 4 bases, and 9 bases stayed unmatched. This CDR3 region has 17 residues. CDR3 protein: CASSPNPGLAGYNEQFF. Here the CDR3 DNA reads TGTGCCAGCAGCCCAAATCCGGGACTAGCGGGATACAATGAGCAGTTCTTC.